This T cell receptor (beta chain) was captured in a study of blood T cell repertoires in COVID-19. For the study at large: Researchers got acute and convalescent COVID-19 samples from the United States, Italy and Spain.

This clone was seen only once. Germline V gene lookup returns CDR1 KGHSH and CDR2 LQKENI. V lost 2 bases, J lost 3 bases, and 11 bases lay in between. This CDR3 is built from 15 residues. In the authors' methods: Amplification of reference gene primers was used by the study to estimate nucleated cell counts. Sequencing used immunoSEQ multiplex PCR; TCRdb keeps in-frame clones, though not all of them. The DNA gave D and trimming, while V, J and clone size come from that table. The table has about 240,000 clones, about four fifths seen once. This receptor was obtained from a woman of 80 years or more with acute or convalescent COVID-19. Sequencing input: peripheral blood. J is TRBJ1-5 and V is TRBV18; D perhaps matches TRBD1 (5 bases). Written as DNA, the CDR3 is TGTGCCAGCTCACCAACGGGGGGTGTCAATCAGCCCCAGCATTTT. Amino acid sequence: CASSPTGGVNQPQHF.